This T cell receptor beta chain stems from a study of beta chain features in type 1 diabetes. Expressed TCRB transcripts were sequenced because the isolated RNA had all been reverse transcribed beforehand. Produced via immunoSEQ multiplex PCR; TCRdb's table is partial and in-frame only. The data show roughly 500,000 clones, over 9.5% seen once. This CDR3 is built from 15 residues. Germline values: CDR1 SGHVS, CDR2 FQNEAQ. V gave up 5 bases and J gave up 3 bases; unmatched junction bases: 6. Sequencing was done on a sample of naive CD4+ T cells from blood. V usage is TRBV7-8 and J usage is TRBJ2-7, with 11 bases matching TRBD1. The sequence derives from a woman aged 18-29 years in good health. CDR3 region: CASSAGTGGYYEQYV. In DNA, the CDR3 is TGTGCCAGCAGCGCAGGGACAGGGGGATACTACGAGCAGTACGTC.